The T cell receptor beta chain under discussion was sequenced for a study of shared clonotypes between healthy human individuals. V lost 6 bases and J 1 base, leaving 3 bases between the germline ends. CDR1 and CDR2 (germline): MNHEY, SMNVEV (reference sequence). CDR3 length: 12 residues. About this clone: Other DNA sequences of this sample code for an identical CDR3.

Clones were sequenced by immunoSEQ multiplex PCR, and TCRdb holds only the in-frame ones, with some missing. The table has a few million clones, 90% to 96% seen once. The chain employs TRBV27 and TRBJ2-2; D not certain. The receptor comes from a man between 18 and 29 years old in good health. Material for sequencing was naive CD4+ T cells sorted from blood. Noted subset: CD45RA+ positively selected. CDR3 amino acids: CASRRNTGELFF. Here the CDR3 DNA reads TGTGCCAGCAGAAGGAACACCGGGGAGCTGTTTTTT.